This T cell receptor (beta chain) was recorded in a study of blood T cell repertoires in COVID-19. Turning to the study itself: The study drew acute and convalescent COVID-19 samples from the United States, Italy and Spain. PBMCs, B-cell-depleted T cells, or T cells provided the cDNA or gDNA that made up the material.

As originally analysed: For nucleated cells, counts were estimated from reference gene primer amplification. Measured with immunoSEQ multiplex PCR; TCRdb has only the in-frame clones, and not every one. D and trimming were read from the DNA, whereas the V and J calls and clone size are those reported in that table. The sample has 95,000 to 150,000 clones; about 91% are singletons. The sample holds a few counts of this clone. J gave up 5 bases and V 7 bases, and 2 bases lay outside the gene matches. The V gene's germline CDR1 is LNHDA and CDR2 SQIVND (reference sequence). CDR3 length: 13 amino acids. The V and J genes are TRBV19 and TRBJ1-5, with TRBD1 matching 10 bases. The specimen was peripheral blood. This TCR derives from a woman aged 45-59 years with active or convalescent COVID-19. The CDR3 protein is CASKGTGDQPQHF. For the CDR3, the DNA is TGTGCCAGTAAAGGGACAGGGGATCAGCCCCAGCATTTT.